The rows below give T cell receptor beta chains drawn from one sample of a study of T cell responses to AZD1222 COVID-19 vaccine. The data were produced by immunoSEQ multiplex PCR, yet TCRdb's version contains in-frame clones alone and is incomplete. The sample shows around 81,000 clones, about 82% of them seen only once. The sequencing used peripheral blood, collected on day 0 of AZD1222 vaccination. The receptor set was obtained from an adult in good health. CDR3s include the opening cysteine and the closing phenylalanine or tryptophan. Fields, in order: J gene, D gene, clone size, V gene, CDR3 protein, CDR3 DNA. A D gene is named only where the DNA matches it firmly. Size values are once, few and many counts, or a class for expanded clones, and some rows have none.

J gene: TRBJ1-4
D gene: .
clone size: few
V gene: TRBV5-1
CDR3 protein: CASSFATNGEKLFF
CDR3 DNA: TGCGCCAGCAGCTTCGCGACAAACGGGGAAAAACTGTTTTTT

J gene: TRBJ2-7
D gene: TRBD1
clone size: .
V gene: TRBV27
CDR3 protein: CASSPGQVTYEQYF
CDR3 DNA: TGTGCCAGCAGTCCGGGACAGGTTACCTACGAGCAGTACTTC

J gene: TRBJ1-2
D gene: TRBD1
clone size: .
V gene: TRBV11-2
CDR3 protein: CASSLHRQGEYGYTF
CDR3 DNA: TGTGCCAGCAGCCTCCATCGACAGGGTGAATATGGCTACACCTTC

J gene: TRBJ2-3
D gene: .
clone size: once
V gene: TRBV16
CDR3 protein: CASSPRGDTQYF
CDR3 DNA: TGTGCCAGCAGCCCCCGGGGGGATACGCAGTATTTT

J gene: TRBJ1-1
D gene: .
clone size: .
V gene: TRBV10-2
CDR3 protein: CASRGLSAEAFF
CDR3 DNA: TGCGCCAGCAGGGGACTCTCAGCTGAAGCTTTCTTT

J gene: TRBJ1-4
D gene: .
clone size: .
V gene: TRBV7-2
CDR3 protein: CASSLEHREKLFF
CDR3 DNA: TGTGCCAGCAGCTTAGAGCACAGGGAAAAACTGTTTTTT

J gene: TRBJ1-5
D gene: TRBD1
clone size: once
V gene: TRBV6-1
CDR3 protein: CASREIAGTGNNQPQHF
CDR3 DNA: TGTGCCAGCAGGGAAATAGCCGGGACAGGGAATAATCAGCCCCAGCATTTT

J gene: TRBJ1-1
D gene: .
clone size: .
V gene: TRBV12-3/TRBV12-4
CDR3 protein: CASSLGGYAEAFF
CDR3 DNA: TGTGCCAGCAGTCTGGGGGGCTATGCTGAAGCTTTCTTT

J gene: TRBJ2-7
D gene: .
clone size: .
V gene: TRBV20-1
CDR3 protein: CSAVGNEQYF
CDR3 DNA: TGCAGTGCCGTCGGAAACGAGCAGTACTTC

J gene: TRBJ1-3
D gene: .
clone size: once
V gene: TRBV3-1/TRBV3-2
CDR3 protein: CASSHGLRATSGNTIYF
CDR3 DNA: TGTGCCAGCAGCCACGGGTTAAGGGCCACCTCTGGAAACACCATATATTTT

J gene: TRBJ1-6
D gene: .
clone size: .
V gene: TRBV5-6
CDR3 protein: CASSQTGTNNSPLHF
CDR3 DNA: TGTGCCAGCAGCCAGACAGGAACCAATAATTCACCCCTCCACTTT

J gene: TRBJ2-7
D gene: TRBD2
clone size: few
V gene: TRBV5-6
CDR3 protein: CASSLVGGTLGDEQYF
CDR3 DNA: TGTGCCAGCAGCTTGGTGGGAGGGACCCTTGGGGACGAGCAGTACTTC